Below are 30 T cell receptor beta chains sequenced from a single sample in a study of T cells in localized non-small cell lung cancer. Some clones are missing from TCRdb's copy, which holds only in-frame ones; the method was immunoSEQ multiplex PCR. Of 35,000 to 45,000 clones in the sample, around 81% were seen once. The sample in question was peripheral blood mononuclear cells, obtained before any cancer treatment. The source is a male donor aged 60 or over with stage II lung adenocarcinoma.

The chain recombines TRBV7-2 with TRBJ1-5; D is ambiguous. V lost 5 bases and J lost 5, with 10 bases in between. CDR1 and CDR2 (germline): SGHTA, FQGNSA. CDR3 length equals 13 residues. CDR3 nucleotides: TGTGCCAGCAGCCCCGAGAGGGATCAGCCCCAGCATTTT. Protein: CASSPERDQPQHF. Supplemented by reference TRBV7-2 and TRBJ1-5, the full variable domain reads GAGVSQSPSNKVTEKGKDVELRCDPISGHTALYWYRQSLGQGLEFLIYFQGNSAPDKSGLPSDRFSAERTGGSVSTLTIQRTQQEDSAVYLCASSPERDQPQHFGDGTRLSIL.

This clone occurred a few times. The V call is TRBV19, the J call TRBJ1-1, with D perhaps TRBD1 (5 bases). V was cut by 7 bases and J by 8 bases, with 14 bases left in between. This CDR3 comprises 12 residues. The V gene's germline CDR1 is LNHDA and CDR2 SQIVND (reference sequence). The CDR3 DNA reads TGTGCCAGTATGTTTAGGGCAGGGGAAGCTTTCTTT. Translating it yields CASMFRAGEAFF.

The rearrangement links TRBV6-7 to TRBJ1-5, with TRBD1 identical over 8 bases. TRBV6-7 is an ORF; its function is uncertain. The CDR3 has 18 amino acids. Trimming took 2 bases from V and 6 from J; bases not matched to a gene: 15. The CDR3 reads CASSYPPGRGPEGQPQHF. The CDR3 coding sequence is TGTGCCAGCAGTTACCCACCGGGCAGGGGGCCTGAGGGTCAGCCCCAGCATTTT.

The V gene is TRBV4-1, the J gene TRBJ2-3; D is unresolved. Trimming stripped 1 base from V and 2 bases from J, with 13 bases between. Germline V lookup: CDR1 MGHRA, CDR2 YSYEKL. This CDR3 has 16 amino acids. For the CDR3, the DNA is TGCGCCAGCAGCCAAGTGTATGGACGGTCCACAGATACGCAGTATTTT. This codes for CASSQVYGRSTDTQYF.

The chain couples TRBV27 to TRBJ2-7; TRBD1 agrees at 10 bases. Unmatched junction bases numbered 6, after V lost 5 bases and J lost 2 bases. CDR1 is MNHEY, CDR2 SMNVEV, per germline (reference sequence). This CDR3 comprises 15 residues. The CDR3: CASSHTGTGAYEQYF. CDR3 sequence (DNA): TGTGCCAGCAGTCATACCGGGACAGGGGCCTACGAGCAGTACTTC.

The V and J genes are TRBV2 and TRBJ2-7; D is possibly TRBD1 or TRBD2 (5 bases each). V was clipped by 7 bases and J by 4 bases, with 17 bases between them. Germline V gene sequence: CDR1 SNHLY, CDR2 FYNNEI. The CDR3 totals 14 residues. This CDR3 is CASTKSRDVYEQYF. For the CDR3, the DNA is TGTGCCAGCACAAAGTCCCGGGACGTTTACGAGCAGTACTTC.

A few counts support this clone. The rearrangement links TRBV19 to TRBJ2-5; D assignment may be TRBD1 or TRBD2 (7 bases each). V was clipped by 7 bases and J by 2 bases, with 20 bases between them. The CDR3 spans 16 residues. Germline V lookup: CDR1 LNHDA, CDR2 SQIVND (reference sequence). The CDR3 region is CASTPGRGLGQETQYF. The CDR3 DNA follows: TGTGCCAGTACCCCTGGGAGGGGGCTCGGTCAAGAGACCCAGTACTTC.

The CDR3 reads CASSPGQGMETQYF. The CDR3 DNA reads TGTGCCAGCTCCCCCGGACAGGGGATGGAGACCCAGTACTTC. This chain connects TRBV18 to TRBJ2-5, with 9 bases identical to TRBD1. Germline trimming cut 6 bases from V and 5 bases from J; bases unmatched to any gene: 7. Per the germline V gene, CDR1 is KGHSH and CDR2 is LQKENI. The CDR3 is 14 residues long.

The V and J genes are TRBV11-2 and TRBJ2-7; D remains unclear. The CDR3 sequence is 15 residues long. CDR1 SGHAT and CDR2 FQNNGV come from the germline V gene. Trimming left V 0 bases short and J 0 bases short, with 9 bases between. This CDR3 is CASSLDLDASYEQYF. The CDR3 bases are TGTGCCAGCAGCTTAGATCTTGATGCCTCCTACGAGCAGTACTTC.

This clone was recorded once. The V gene is TRBV28, the J gene TRBJ1-4; D unresolved. Trimming shortened V by 1 base and J by 10 bases, and 4 bases separated the two germline ends. Germline CDR1 reads MDHEN; CDR2 reads SYDVKM. The CDR3 runs 11 residues. CDR3 protein: CASSLLGKLFF. For the CDR3, the DNA is TGTGCCAGCAGTTTATTAGGAAAACTGTTTTTT.

This clone occurred once. This rearrangement joins TRBV7-2 to TRBJ1-5; no clear D gene. The CDR3 has 15 amino acids. The V gene's germline CDR1 is SGHTA and CDR2 FQGNSA. V was pared by 1 base and J by 5 bases, with 12 bases between. The CDR3 DNA follows: TGTGCCAGCAGCTTAGAAGGGAAGATCGATCAGCCCCAGCATTTT. Translated: CASSLEGKIDQPQHF. The full variable domain, completed using reference TRBV7-2 and TRBJ1-5, is GAGVSQSPSNKVTEKGKDVELRCDPISGHTALYWYRQSLGQGLEFLIYFQGNSAPDKSGLPSDRFSAERTGGSVSTLTIQRTQQEDSAVYLCASSLEGKIDQPQHFGDGTRLSIL.

This clone came up once. As DNA, the CDR3 is TGTGCCAGCAGCGCCTCACTAGCGGCAGCAGCCAATGAGCAGTTCTTC. This translates into CASSASLAAAANEQFF. V gene TRBV7-3 combines with J gene TRBJ2-1; 8 nucleotides match TRBD2. This CDR3 region has 16 residues. CDR1 is SGHTA, CDR2 FQGTGA, per germline. V lost 5 bases, J lost 6 bases, and 12 bases stayed unmatched.

The chain combines TRBV18 with TRBJ2-6; 7 nucleotides agree with TRBD1. V shed 4 bases, J shed 0 bases, and the junction held 9 bases outside the gene matches. The CDR3 runs 18 residues. Germline loops: CDR1 KGHSH, CDR2 LQKENI. Written as DNA, the CDR3 is TGTGCCAGCTCACGAAGCCCAGGGGGACGCTCTGGGGCCAACGTCCTGACTTTC. It yields the protein CASSRSPGGRSGANVLTF.

V is TRBV19 and J is TRBJ1-1; TRBD1 aligns across 8 bases. V shed 1 base and J 2 bases; nucleotides not matched to a gene: 6. The CDR3 contains 16 residues. From germline, CDR1 is LNHDA and CDR2 SQIVND (reference sequence). The DNA for the CDR3 is TGTGCCAGTAGTATAGGGACAGGGCGCGATAACACTGAAGCTTTCTTT. Residues: CASSIGTGRDNTEAFF.

The chain recombines TRBV7-2 with TRBJ2-3, with 8 bases matching TRBD1. CDR1 SGHTA and CDR2 FQGNSA come from the germline V gene. CDR3 length equals 15 residues. Trimming removed 6 bases from V and 10 bases from J; junction bases left unmatched: 15. The DNA of the CDR3 is TGTGCCAGCAGTCCCCAGGGGGCGGCCAAGGGGGCGCAGTATTTT. Protein: CASSPQGAAKGAQYF.

The chain joins TRBV27 to TRBJ1-2; perhaps TRBD1 as D (5 bases). The CDR3 runs to 15 residues. Germline V lookup: CDR1 MNHEY, CDR2 SMNVEV (reference sequence). Trimming pared 5 bases from V and 0 bases from J, leaving 13 bases between. The CDR3 protein is CASSPSAGTNYGYTF. DNA of the CDR3: TGTGCCAGCAGTCCCTCAGCAGGGACTAACTATGGCTACACCTTC.

The chain carries TRBV5-6 and TRBJ1-5; 9 nucleotides agree with TRBD1. Germline V gene sequence: CDR1 SGHDT, CDR2 YYEEEE. The CDR3 sequence is 18 residues long. J lost 3 bases, V lost 7 bases, and 17 bases had no gene match. DNA for the CDR3: TGTGCCAGCTCCTCCTACAGGGGGCGAGGGTCCCTCAATCAGCCCCAGCATTTT. Amino acids: CASSSYRGRGSLNQPQHF.

The chain recombines TRBV7-9 with TRBJ2-5; 7 bases agree with TRBD2. Per the germline V gene, CDR1 is SEHNR and CDR2 is FQNEAQ (reference sequence). The CDR3 has 13 residues. Trimming cost V 4 bases and J 5 bases; bases outside gene matches: 4. CDR3 nucleotide sequence: TGTGCCAGCAGCTGGGGGGGACGGGAGACCCAGTACTTC. Residues: CASSWGGRETQYF.

The chain is built from TRBV4-3 and TRBJ2-7; tentatively, D is TRBD1 or TRBD2 (5 bases each). CDR1 is LGHNA, CDR2 YSLEER, per germline. V was cut by 1 base and J by 7 bases, with 8 bases left in between. The CDR3 length is 12 residues. The CDR3 sequence is CASSQGWGEQYF. Written as DNA, the CDR3 is TGCGCCAGCAGCCAAGGTTGGGGGGAGCAGTACTTC.

As DNA, the CDR3 is TGTGCCAGCAATCCCAACGGACTTAGCTCCTATAATTCACCCCTCCACTTT. Protein sequence: CASNPNGLSSYNSPLHF. This chain links TRBV2 with TRBJ1-6; D is uncertain. CDR1 is SNHLY, CDR2 FYNNEI, per germline. The CDR3 extends over 17 amino acids. Between the trimmed V and J ends, which lost 7 bases and 0 bases, there was a span of 16 bases. Full variable domain (remainder filled in from reference TRBV2 and TRBJ1-6): EPEVTQTPSHQVTQMGQEVILRCVPISNHLYFYWYRQILGQKVEFLVSFYNNEISEKSEIFDDQFSVERPDGSNFTLKIRSTKLEDSAMYFCASNPNGLSSYNSPLHFGNGTRLTVT.

In its sample, this clone was seen a few times. V and J are TRBV2 and TRBJ1-1, with TRBD1 matching 10 bases. The CDR3 extends over 13 amino acids. V lost 5 bases to trimming and J lost 10 bases; unmatched junction nucleotides: 7. Per germline, CDR1 SNHLY and CDR2 FYNNEI. The CDR3 protein is CASSPQDRGGAFF. As DNA, the CDR3 is TGTGCCAGCAGTCCCCAGGACAGGGGGGGAGCTTTCTTT.

The chain has TRBV2 and TRBJ1-5; the match to TRBD1 covers 7 bases. Germline CDR1 reads SNHLY; CDR2 reads FYNNEI. CDR3 length equals 12 residues. J lost 9 bases, V lost 8 bases, and 7 bases had no gene match. The chain's CDR3 is CASREGAGPQHF. DNA for the CDR3: TGTGCCAGCCGCGAGGGGGCAGGGCCCCAGCATTTT.

This chain joins TRBV5-1 and TRBJ2-3; a possible D gene is TRBD2 (6 bases). The CDR3 is 17 residues long. The germline gives CDR1 SGHRS, CDR2 YFSETQ. Trimming shortened V by 0 bases and J by 6 bases, and 20 bases separated the two germline ends. CDR3 sequence reads: CASSLAPSGTSPDTQYF. In nucleotides, the CDR3 is TGCGCCAGCAGCTTGGCCCCGTCCGGGACTTCCCCCGATACGCAGTATTTT.

CDR3 DNA: TGCGCCAGCAGCCAAGGCGACTGGGCGAGAAACGAGCAGTACTTC. Its translation: CASSQGDWARNEQYF. The chain combines TRBV4-3 with TRBJ2-7; D gene unclear. The CDR3 totals 15 residues. Germline CDR1 is LGHNA and CDR2 is YSLEER. The ends were cut back, 1 base at V and 5 bases at J, with 15 bases in the middle.

The genes are TRBV29-1 and TRBJ1-3, with unresolved D. CDR1 and CDR2 (germline): SQVTM, ANQGSEA. The CDR3 is 13 amino acids. V was cut by 4 bases and J by 6 bases, with 13 bases left in between. The CDR3 bases are TGCAGCGTTGGCGGGCCCTCGGAAAACACCATATATTTT. This encodes CSVGGPSENTIYF. The variable domain in full, with the rest retrieved from reference TRBV29-1 and TRBJ1-3, is SAVISQKPSRDICQRGTSLTIQCQVDSQVTMMFWYRQQPGQSLTLIATANQGSEATYESGFVIDKFPISRPNLTFSTLTVSNMSPEDSSIYLCSVGGPSENTIYFGEGSWLTVV.

This clone was found a few times. The chain recombines TRBV27 with TRBJ1-2; 7 bases map to TRBD1. Losses at the gene ends were 2 bases for V and 9 bases for J; bases not matched to a gene: 9. This CDR3 region has 14 residues. Germline V lookup: CDR1 MNHEY, CDR2 SMNVEV (reference sequence). The CDR3 bases are TGTGCCAGCAGTTTACTCGACAGGGTGTGGAGCTACACCTTC. This codes for CASSLLDRVWSYTF.

In its sample, this clone was seen a few times. This sequence joins TRBV28 and TRBJ1-3; D unresolved. V was trimmed by 3 bases and J by 0 bases, leaving 12 bases between them. This CDR3 region has 16 residues. Germline V CDR1 and CDR2: MDHEN, SYDVKM. As DNA, the CDR3 is TGTGCCAGCAGTTTCATTGGTTCCAACTCTGGAAACACCATATATTTT. Residues: CASSFIGSNSGNTIYF. The variable domain in full, completed from reference TRBV28 and TRBJ1-3, reads DVKVTQSSRYLVKRTGEKVFLECVQDMDHENMFWYRQDPGLGLRLIYFSYDVKMKEKGDIPEGYSVSREKKERFSLILESASTNQTSMYLCASSFIGSNSGNTIYFGEGSWLTVV.

The chain carries TRBV6-6 and TRBJ2-3; D is undetermined. The germline CDR1 and CDR2 sequences are MNHNY and SVGAGI (reference sequence). V lost 5 bases, J lost 6 bases, and 6 bases lay in between. The CDR3 sequence is 11 residues long. CDR3 loop: CASSLWDTQYF. The DNA for the CDR3 is TGTGCCAGCAGTCTTTGGGATACGCAGTATTTT.

J is TRBJ2-3 and V is TRBV4-2; TRBD2 agrees at 15 bases. V gave up 4 bases and J gave up 1 base; unmatched junction bases: 6. The CDR3 runs to 18 residues. The germline V gene encodes CDR1 LGHNA and CDR2 YNFKEQ. The CDR3 DNA sequence: TGTGCCAGCAGCCTGGGACTAGCGGGAGGCCACCGCACAGATACGCAGTATTTT. Protein: CASSLGLAGGHRTDTQYF.

This chain connects TRBV7-9 to TRBJ2-7; 7 bases line up with TRBD2. Germline V gives CDR1 SEHNR, CDR2 FQNEAQ (reference sequence). V shed 5 bases, J shed 9 bases, and the junction held 4 bases outside the gene matches. This CDR3 comprises 11 residues. CDR3 nucleotide sequence: TGTGCCAGCAGCCTCGGGGGGTCGCAGTACTTC. Protein sequence: CASSLGGSQYF.